Below, one TCR beta chain is given with its context. Its matching antigen is unknown. Vbeta (60) and Jbeta (13) primers were used in the PCR. Generated by immunoSEQ multiplex PCR, the TCRdb table keeps only in-frame clones and is missing some. The data show about 190,000 clones, roughly three quarters seen once. These data come from a study of cytomegalovirus exposure and HLA in healthy donors. This CDR3 has 16 residues. Unmatched junction bases numbered 14, after V lost 5 bases and J lost 3 bases. CDR1 and CDR2 (germline): SQVTM, ANQGSEA. Study results and limitations: Specificity of a few CMV-associated chains for CMV antigens was verified in vitro. In presence/absence analyses, roughly uniform sequencing depth across donors was assumed.

The TCR originated in a woman aged 18-29 years in good health and CMV-seronegative. This chain connects TRBV29-1 to TRBJ2-3, with 7 positions matching TRBD1. The sequenced sample was PBMCs. The DNA of the CDR3 is TGCAGCGTTTGGTCGGTGGGGCAGGGGGTAACAGATACGCAGTATTTT. It translates to CSVWSVGQGVTDTQYF.